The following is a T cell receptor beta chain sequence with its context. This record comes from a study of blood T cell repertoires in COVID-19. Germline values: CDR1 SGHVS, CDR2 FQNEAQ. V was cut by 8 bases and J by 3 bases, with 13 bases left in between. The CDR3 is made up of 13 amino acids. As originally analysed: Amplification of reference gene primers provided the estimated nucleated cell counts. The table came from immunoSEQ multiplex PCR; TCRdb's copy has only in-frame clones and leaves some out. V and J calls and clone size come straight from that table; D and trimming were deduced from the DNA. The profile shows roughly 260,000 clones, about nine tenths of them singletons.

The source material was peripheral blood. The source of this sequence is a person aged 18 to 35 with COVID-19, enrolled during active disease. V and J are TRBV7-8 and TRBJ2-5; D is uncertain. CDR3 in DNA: TGTGCCAGCGGCGATCTTACAGAAGAGACCCAGTACTTC. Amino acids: CASGDLTEETQYF. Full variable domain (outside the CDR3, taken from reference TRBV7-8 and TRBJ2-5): GAGVSQSPRYKVAKRGQDVALRCDPISGHVSLFWYQQALGQGPEFLTYFQNEAQLDKSGLPSDRFFAERPEGSVSTLKIQRTQQEDSAVYLCASGDLTEETQYFGPGTRLLVL.